This TCR beta chain was retrieved from a study of T cell repertoires in cytomegalovirus infection. Study information: As its CMV epitopes, the study selected recently identified HLA-C-restricted and well-studied HLA-B-restricted targets. From public TCR beta signatures came an indication of both CMV infection and matching HLA type.

This CDR3 spans 13 amino acids. Germline CDR1 SGHRS, CDR2 YFSETQ. The V gene lost 8 bases and the J gene lost 2 bases, with 13 bases spanning the gap. Study-wide results and limits: HLA-C-restricted CMV clonotypes gave the most frequent clonotype in two of eight donors.

Each CDR3 protein gets one entry after TCRdb re-called the reads with MiXCR. The sample lists some 500,000 distinct CDR3 sequences, around two fifths occurring once. To note about this clonotype: The antigen remains undetermined.

Here the sequenced sample was cultured PBMCs, taken from culture after CMV antigen stimulation. The chain combines TRBV5-1 with TRBJ2-5, with D maybe TRBD2 (6 bases). The clonotype was recovered from a human donor in good health (CMV status not recorded). Some clones in this sample may be carry-over from other donors' samples. The DNA for the CDR3 is TGCGCCAGTAACGCGCGGGGTCAAGAGACCCAGTACTTC. It encodes CASNARGQETQYF.